The 8 T cell receptor beta chains reported below all come from one sample, sequenced in a study of identical twins. TCRdb processed the 5' RACE reads anew with MiXCR; each CDR3 protein has one entry. The sample consists of around 450,000 distinct CDR3 sequences, over 12% of them appearing once. The data also belong to a second study, concerning yellow fever vaccine responses in identical twins.

The specimen sequenced was CD4+ T cells sorted from blood. The receptors come from a woman aged 18-30 years in good health.

V is TRBV5-5 and J is TRBJ1-5, with 7 bases that match TRBD1. In germline, CDR1 is SGHKS, CDR2 YYEKEE (reference sequence). The CDR3 contains 12 residues. Germline trimming cut 1 base from V and 11 bases from J; bases unmatched to any gene: 3. The CDR3 region is CASSLKGTAQHF. CDR3 nucleotide sequence: TGTGCCAGCAGCTTGAAGGGGACAGCCCAGCATTTT. Together with reference TRBV5-5 and TRBJ1-5, the CDR3 gives the full variable domain: DAGVTQSPTHLIKTRGQQVTLRCSPISGHKSVSWYQQVLGQGPQFIFQYYEKEERGRGNFPDRFSARQFPNYSSELNVNALLLGDSALYLCASSLKGTAQHFGDGTRLSIL.

The chain employs TRBV4-2 and TRBJ2-2; the match to TRBD2 covers 8 bases. The V and J ends lost 0 bases and 5 bases, in that order; junction bases with no gene match: 8. The CDR3 sequence is 17 residues long. Germline values: CDR1 LGHNA, CDR2 YNFKEQ. For the CDR3, the DNA is TGTGCCAGCAGCCAAGAAGTAGGCGGGGGGAGGACCGGGGAGCTGTTTTTT. Residues: CASSQEVGGGRTGELFF.

This clonotype was seen repeatedly, ten times or more. CDR3 nucleotide sequence: TGCAGCGTAGGCGTGGAGACCCAGTACTTC. It yields the protein CSVGVETQYF. V and J are TRBV29-1 and TRBJ2-5; no definite D call. Germline CDR1 reads SQVTM; CDR2 reads ANQGSEA. The V end was cut by 6 bases, the J end by 5 bases, with 7 bases between. There are 10 residues in the CDR3.

This clonotype was picked up a small number of times. The V call is TRBV5-6, the J call TRBJ2-7, with D possibly TRBD1 on 6 matching bases. The J call may not be correct, given that the DNA end is closer to TRBJ2-1. There are 14 residues in the CDR3. Germline V gives CDR1 SGHDT, CDR2 YYEEEE. The CDR3 here is CASSSDRTAYEQFF. CDR3 DNA: TGTGCCAGCAGTTCGGACAGAACCGCCTACGAGCAGTTCTTC.

This clonotype was recorded many times. The V gene is TRBV4-3, the J gene TRBJ2-2; 9 bases fit TRBD2. V lost 4 bases to trimming and J lost 4 bases; unmatched junction nucleotides: 4. CDR1 and CDR2 (germline): LGHNA, YSLEER. The CDR3 is 15 amino acids. The CDR3 loop reads CASSPRLAVTGELFF. As DNA, the CDR3 is TGCGCCAGCAGCCCCAGACTAGCGGTCACCGGGGAGCTGTTTTTT.

This clonotype was detected only a few times. The V and J genes are TRBV5-4 and TRBJ2-1, with 7 bases aligning to TRBD1. Germline V gene lookup returns CDR1 SGHNT and CDR2 YYREEE (reference sequence). The CDR3 contains 13 residues. Trimming cost V 3 bases and J 8 bases; bases outside gene matches: 5. CDR3 region: CASSSTGTHEQFF. Written as DNA, the CDR3 is TGTGCCAGCAGCTCGACAGGGACCCATGAGCAGTTCTTC. Combining the CDR3 with reference TRBV5-4 and TRBJ2-1 gives the whole variable domain ETGVTQSPTHLIKTRGQQVTLRCSSQSGHNTVSWYQQALGQGPQFIFQYYREEENGRGNFPPRFSGLQFPNYSSELNVNALELDDSALYLCASSSTGTHEQFFGPGTRLTVL.

V and J are TRBV11-1 and TRBJ2-2, with TRBD1 identical over 8 bases. Trimming cost V 4 bases and J 4 bases; bases outside gene matches: 8. The CDR3 contains 16 residues. Per the germline V gene, CDR1 is SGHAT and CDR2 is FQDESV (reference sequence). CDR3 protein: CASSSQGALGTGELFF. CDR3 DNA: TGTGCCAGCAGCTCCCAGGGGGCTTTGGGCACCGGGGAGCTGTTTTTT. The whole variable domain, remainder taken from reference TRBV11-1 and TRBJ2-2, is EAEVAQSPRYKITEKSQAVAFWCDPISGHATLYWYRQILGQGPELLVQFQDESVVDDSQLPKDRFSAERLKGVDSTLKIQPAELGDSAMYLCASSSQGALGTGELFFGEGSRLTVL.

V and J are TRBV20-1 and TRBJ2-5; 9 nucleotides match TRBD2. Trimming removed 3 bases from V and 6 bases from J; junction bases left unmatched: 8. This CDR3 contains 14 residues. From germline, CDR1 is DFQATT and CDR2 SNEGSKA (reference sequence). CDR3 protein: CSASMAGGLKTQYF. CDR3 sequence (DNA): TGCAGTGCTAGTATGGCGGGGGGGCTCAAGACCCAGTACTTC.